This record looks at one T cell receptor (beta chain) sequence and its context. Its antigen is still unknown. Method: immunoSEQ multiplex PCR; TCRdb's copy keeps in-frame clones and lacks some. The sample holds over 15,000 clones, 85% to 90% seen once. The sample belongs to a study of somatic mutations in cytotoxic T cells in rheumatoid arthritis. General observations from the study: Comparison of CD8+ T-cell clonality between rheumatoid arthritis patients and age-matched healthy controls yielded no significant difference. Rheumatoid arthritis patients, but not healthy controls, exhibited increasing CD8+ clonality with age. What antigens the expanded CD8+ clones targeted remained unknown.

Isolating CD4+ and CD8+ cells involved positive magnetic bead selection on an AutoMACS. Their purity was then checked by flow cytometry. Germline lookup yields CDR1 SGHDT and CDR2 YYEEEE. The CDR3 loop spans 18 amino acids. V trimming: 2 bases; J trimming: 1 base; junction bases outside the gene matches: 13. Material: CD8+ T cells sorted from blood. This TCR derives from a middle-aged man in good health. The rearrangement links TRBV5-6 to TRBJ2-7; 9 nucleotides match TRBD2. DNA of the CDR3: TGTGCCAGCAGCTTTTTCCCTAGCGGGACCCAAACTTCCTACGAGCAGTACTTC. Protein product: CASSFFPSGTQTSYEQYF.